The entry below describes one TCR beta chain. Antigen specificity is unknown. Naive CD8 cells lacked CD45RO and underwent positive selection for CCR7, leaving out terminally differentiated effector memory CD45RA+ cells. The data originate from a study of shared clonotypes between healthy human individuals. Study-wide background: Each donor's CD4 naive and CD4 memory cells filled three plates apiece, CD8 naive two, and CD8 memory one.

This CDR3 has 16 residues. Germline CDR1 and CDR2: LGHNA and YNFKEQ. The V and J ends lost 4 bases and 2 bases, in that order; junction bases with no gene match: 10. Study conclusions and caveats: Researchers found naive subsets generally carried larger estimated richness than memory subsets. Naive CD4 clonotype sharing across a few donors was 4% to 5.5%.

Deep-level running was used for the assay. Libraries were prepared by immunoSEQ multiplex PCR; TCRdb keeps only in-frame clonotypes and omits some of them. The sample has roughly 2.1 million clones, roughly 91% seen once. Sequences were obtained from naive CD8+ T cells from PBMCs. The rearrangement uses TRBV4-2 and TRBJ2-7; 8 nucleotides line up with TRBD2. This receptor was identified in a man between 18 and 29 years old in good health. Some clones in this sample may be carry-over from other donors' samples. In DNA, the CDR3 is TGTGCCAGCAGCCCCCTCGACGGGAGGGACACCTACGAGCAGTACTTC. Protein product: CASSPLDGRDTYEQYF.